This TCR beta chain is from a study of regulatory T cells in long-lasting Graves disease. General study points: Persistent disease preferred TRBV28, TRBJ1-2 and TRBJ2-5; new disease, TRBV20-1 and TRBJ2-1.

The germline V gene encodes CDR1 SEHNR and CDR2 FQNEAQ (reference sequence). The CDR3 is made up of 12 amino acids. Assembly of TCR beta libraries relied on iRepertoire HTBI primers together with Arm-PCR of CDR3 regions. TCRdb redid the calling of the multiplex PCR reads with MiXCR, one entry per CDR3 protein. Of approximately 460,000 distinct CDR3 sequences listed, about a sixth are singletons. Time point indicated: newly diagnosed GD, antithyroid drugs for less than 3 months. Extracted PBMC RNA gave rise to the TCR library. This clonotype was seen only a few times. Its antigen is not identified. The junction shows a germline mismatch at one end, possibly a read error. These data also formed part of another study, on T cells in Graves' hyperthyroidism and ophthalmopathy. In that study: Graves' hyperthyroidism without ophthalmopathy progression within 18 months was termed stable. Newly diagnosed hyperthyroidism, duration under 2 months, in patients aged 18 to 65.

The sample here was peripheral blood mononuclear cells (PBMCs), taken at new diagnosis, from a patient treated with antithyroid drugs. This rearrangement joins TRBV7-9 to TRBJ2-1; 13 bases fit TRBD2. This sequence originates from a woman aged 25 to 39 with Graves disease. The CDR3 loop is CASSQAGLAGSF. CDR3 coding DNA: TGTGCCAGCAGCCAGGCGGGACTAGCGGGATCGTTC.